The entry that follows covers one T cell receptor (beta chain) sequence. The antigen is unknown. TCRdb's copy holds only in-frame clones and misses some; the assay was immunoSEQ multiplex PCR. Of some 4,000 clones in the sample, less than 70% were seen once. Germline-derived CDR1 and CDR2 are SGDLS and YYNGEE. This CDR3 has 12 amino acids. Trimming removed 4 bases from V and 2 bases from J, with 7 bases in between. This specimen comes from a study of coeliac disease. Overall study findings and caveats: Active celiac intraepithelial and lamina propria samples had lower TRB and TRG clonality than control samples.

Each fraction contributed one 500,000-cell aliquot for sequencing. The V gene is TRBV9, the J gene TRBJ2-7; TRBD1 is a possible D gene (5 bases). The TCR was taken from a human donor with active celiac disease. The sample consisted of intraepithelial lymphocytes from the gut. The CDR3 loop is CASSTGTYEQYF. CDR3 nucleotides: TGTGCCAGCAGCACAGGAACCTACGAGCAGTACTTC.